The 15 T cell receptor beta chains below were found in one sample sequenced in a study of blood T cell repertoires in COVID-19. Produced via immunoSEQ multiplex PCR; TCRdb's table is partial and in-frame only. This sample carries tens of thousands of clones, 80% to 90% of them seen once, and the ten largest clones take 1.4%. Sequencing was done on a sample of peripheral blood. These receptors were taken from an older woman with acute or convalescent COVID-19.

The chain joins TRBV3-1 (or the pseudogene TRBV3-2) to TRBJ2-1, with 7 bases aligning to TRBD2. V shed 4 bases, J shed 2 bases, and the junction held 5 bases outside the gene matches. This CDR3 contains 15 residues. Germline V gene lookup returns CDR1 LGHDT and CDR2 YNNKEL (reference sequence). CDR3 sequence (DNA): TGTGCCAGCAGCCGCCGGGGGGTTACCTACAATGAGCAGTTCTTC. Its translation: CASSRRGVTYNEQFF.

This chain joins TRBV6-5 and TRBJ2-1, with 10 bases fitting TRBD2. The CDR3 contains 15 residues. The trim removed 7 bases at V and 4 bases at J, leaving 7 bases unmatched. Germline V gene sequence: CDR1 MNHEY, CDR2 SVGAGI. In DNA, the CDR3 is TGTGCCAGCACGGCTAGCGGGGGATTTTACAATGAGCAGTTCTTC. The encoded protein is CASTASGGFYNEQFF.

This chain links TRBV7-3 with TRBJ2-5; D is undetermined. The germline gives CDR1 SGHTA, CDR2 FQGTGA. The CDR3 consists of 15 residues. With 2 bases removed from V and 1 base from J, the gap between germline ends came to 11 bases. The CDR3 DNA sequence: TGTGCCAGCAGCTTAGGGCCAAGCCCCCAAGAGACCCAGTACTTC. Translated, it gives CASSLGPSPQETQYF.

In its sample, this clone was seen a few times. J is TRBJ1-2 and V is TRBV2; D remains ambiguous. Germline lookup yields CDR1 SNHLY and CDR2 FYNNEI. V was pared by 7 bases and J by 7 bases, with 22 bases between. The CDR3 loop spans 15 amino acids. The CDR3 loop is CASTMRERAIFGYTF. The CDR3 DNA reads TGTGCCAGCACCATGAGGGAAAGGGCTATCTTTGGCTACACCTTC.

The chain is built from TRBV7-3 and TRBJ2-1, with 7 bases that match TRBD1. The germline V gene encodes CDR1 SGHTA and CDR2 FQGTGA. The CDR3 is made up of 17 amino acids. Trimming at V came to 1 base and at J to 3 bases, leaving 9 bases not matched to a gene. The CDR3 bases are TGTGCCAGCAGCTTAAAAGGGGGCTTAGGGAGCTACAATGAGCAGTTCTTC. It specifies CASSLKGGLGSYNEQFF. Variable domain in full (rest from reference TRBV7-3 and TRBJ2-1): GAGVSQTPSNKVTEKGKYVELRCDPISGHTALYWYRQSLGQGPEFLIYFQGTGAADDSGLPNDRFFAVRPEGSVSTLKIQRTERGDSAVYLCASSLKGGLGSYNEQFFGPGTRLTVL.

The table lists this clone with a count of one. CDR3 sequence: CSVEDTGGFYEQYF. The CDR3 DNA reads TGCAGCGTTGAAGACACAGGGGGCTTCTACGAGCAGTACTTC. V is TRBV29-1 and J is TRBJ2-7, with 9 positions matching TRBD1. The V gene's germline CDR1 is SQVTM and CDR2 ANQGSEA. J was trimmed by 3 bases and V by 0 bases; bases with no gene match: 3. This CDR3 region has 14 residues.

This clone has more than one count but fewer than ten. The chain couples TRBV28 to TRBJ1-2, with 8 bases identical to TRBD1. Germline V gives CDR1 MDHEN, CDR2 SYDVKM. Unmatched junction bases numbered 6, after V lost 3 bases and J lost 3 bases. The CDR3 contains 15 residues. The DNA for the CDR3 is TGTGCCAGCAGTTTGGAGGCAGGGGGCGACTATGGCTACACCTTC. Translation: CASSLEAGGDYGYTF.

The rearrangement uses TRBV15 and TRBJ1-5; 7 bases agree with TRBD1. CDR1 LNHNV and CDR2 YYDKDF come from the germline V gene (reference sequence). With V trimmed by 5 bases and J by 0 bases, 4 bases remained unmatched. The CDR3 sequence is 15 residues long. The CDR3 reads CATSLGQNSNQPQHF. The CDR3 coding sequence is TGTGCCACCAGCCTGGGACAGAATAGCAATCAGCCCCAGCATTTT.

The gene calls are TRBV3-1 (or the pseudogene TRBV3-2) and TRBJ1-1; TRBD1 aligns across 10 bases. V shed 4 bases, J shed 4 bases, and the junction held 3 bases outside the gene matches. The CDR3 totals 14 residues. Germline assignment: CDR1 LGHDT and CDR2 YNNKEL (reference sequence). The CDR3 loop reads CASSPGTGATEAFF. CDR3 sequence (DNA): TGTGCCAGCAGCCCGGGGACAGGGGCCACTGAAGCTTTCTTT.

The rearrangement joins TRBV6-5 to TRBJ2-7; possibly TRBD2 for D (5 bases). Germline CDR1 and CDR2: MNHEY and SVGAGI. Trimming pared 5 bases from V and 7 bases from J, leaving 18 bases between. The CDR3 covers 14 residues. In nucleotides, the CDR3 is TGTGCCAGCAGTACTGACAAGATTACGGGGGAGCAGTACTTC. It codes for CASSTDKITGEQYF.

This rearrangement joins TRBV19 to TRBJ2-7; TRBD2 aligns across 9 bases. The J segment lost 0 bases and the V segment lost 6 bases, leaving 6 bases of the junction unmatched. Germline values: CDR1 LNHDA, CDR2 SQIVND (reference sequence). The CDR3 sequence is 15 residues long. The CDR3, as DNA: TGTGCCAGTAGCACTCTAGCGGGGCACTCCTACGAGCAGTACTTC. It translates to CASSTLAGHSYEQYF.

The chain carries TRBV11-2 and TRBJ1-3; D unclear. CDR1 SGHAT and CDR2 FQNNGV come from the germline V gene. V was shortened by 3 bases and J by 4 bases, with 7 bases between the two germline ends. CDR3 length: 13 residues. In DNA, the CDR3 is TGTGCCAGCAGCTTCGTGGAGGGAAACACCATATATTTT. The encoded protein is CASSFVEGNTIYF. Using reference TRBV11-2 and TRBJ1-3 for the parts outside the CDR3, the full variable domain is EAGVAQSPRYKIIEKRQSVAFWCNPISGHATLYWYQQILGQGPKLLIQFQNNGVVDDSQLPKDRFSAERLKGVDSTLKIQPAKLEDSAVYLCASSFVEGNTIYFGEGSWLTVV.

This clone has more than one count but fewer than ten. This chain uses TRBV20-1 with TRBJ1-2; 8 nucleotides match TRBD1. The V gene's germline CDR1 is DFQATT and CDR2 SNEGSKA (reference sequence). The CDR3 sequence is 11 residues long. The V gene end was trimmed by 2 bases and the J gene end by 8 bases; junction bases not matched to a gene: 1. This chain's CDR3 is CSARQGAGYTF. CDR3 bases: TGCAGTGCTAGACAGGGGGCGGGCTACACCTTC.

This chain uses TRBV19 with TRBJ1-5; 9 bases align to TRBD1. V shed 5 bases and J 4 bases; nucleotides not matched to a gene: 9. The CDR3 has 16 residues. Per germline, CDR1 LNHDA and CDR2 SQIVND (reference sequence). The CDR3 coding sequence is TGTGCCAGTAGTCTTTCCGGGACAGGGAGTAATCAGCCCCAGCATTTT. Its protein is CASSLSGTGSNQPQHF. The full variable domain, with the rest looked up from reference TRBV19 and TRBJ1-5, is DGGITQSPKYLFRKEGQNVTLSCEQNLNHDAMYWYRQDPGQGLRLIYYSQIVNDFQKGDIAEGYSVSREKKESFPLTVTSAQKNPTAFYLCASSLSGTGSNQPQHFGDGTRLSIL.

This sequence joins TRBV5-1 and TRBJ1-1; D is perhaps TRBD1 (6 bases). The CDR3 is 15 amino acids. V shed 0 bases and J shed 5 bases, with 14 bases lying between them. The germline V gene has CDR1 SGHRS and CDR2 YFSETQ. The CDR3 spells CASSLARLGQTEAFF. The CDR3 bases are TGCGCCAGCAGCTTGGCGAGACTGGGACAAACTGAAGCTTTCTTT.